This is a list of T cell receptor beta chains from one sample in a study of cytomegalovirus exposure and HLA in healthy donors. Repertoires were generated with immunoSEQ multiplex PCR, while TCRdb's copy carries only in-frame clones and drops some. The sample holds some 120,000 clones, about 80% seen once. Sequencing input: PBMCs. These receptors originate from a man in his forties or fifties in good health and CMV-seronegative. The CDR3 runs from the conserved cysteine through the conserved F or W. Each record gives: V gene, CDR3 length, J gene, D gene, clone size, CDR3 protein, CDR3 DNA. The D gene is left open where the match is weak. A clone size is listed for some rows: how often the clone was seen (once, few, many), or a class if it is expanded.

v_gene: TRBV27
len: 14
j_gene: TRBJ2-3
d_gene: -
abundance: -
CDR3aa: CASSPLAGKDTQYF
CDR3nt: TGTGCCAGCAGTCCACTTGCGGGAAAAGATACGCAGTATTTT

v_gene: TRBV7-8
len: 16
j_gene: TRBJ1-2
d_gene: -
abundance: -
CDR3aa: CASSLEDGQPNYGYTF
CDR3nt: TGTGCCAGCAGCTTAGAGGATGGACAGCCTAACTATGGCTACACCTTC

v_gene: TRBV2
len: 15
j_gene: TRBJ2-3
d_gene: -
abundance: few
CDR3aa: CASSDDGFSTDTQYF
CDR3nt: TGTGCCAGCAGTGATGACGGGTTTAGCACAGATACGCAGTATTTT

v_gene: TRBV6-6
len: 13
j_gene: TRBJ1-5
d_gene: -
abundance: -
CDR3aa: CASSYYGNQPQHF
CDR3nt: TGTGCCAGCAGTTACTACGGTAATCAGCCCCAGCATTTT

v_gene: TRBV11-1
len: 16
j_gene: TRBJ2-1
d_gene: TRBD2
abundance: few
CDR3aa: CASSLEGTSGMREQFF
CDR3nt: TGTGCCAGCAGCTTAGAAGGGACTAGCGGGATGCGGGAGCAGTTCTTC

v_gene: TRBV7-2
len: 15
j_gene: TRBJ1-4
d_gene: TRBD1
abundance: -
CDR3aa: CASSLYGQGYEKLFF
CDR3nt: TGTGCCAGCAGCTTATACGGACAGGGTTATGAAAAACTGTTTTTT

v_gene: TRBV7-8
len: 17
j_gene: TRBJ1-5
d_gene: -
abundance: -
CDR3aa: CASSDRQRGGSNQPQHF
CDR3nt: TGTGCCAGCAGCGACCGACAGCGAGGGGGTAGCAATCAGCCCCAGCATTTT

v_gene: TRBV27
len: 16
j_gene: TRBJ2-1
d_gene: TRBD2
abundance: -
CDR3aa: CASSSGTSGSLNEQFF
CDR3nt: TGTGCCAGCAGTTCAGGGACTAGCGGGAGTTTAAATGAGCAGTTCTTC

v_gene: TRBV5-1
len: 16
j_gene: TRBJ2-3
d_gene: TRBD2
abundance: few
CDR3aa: CASSYSGDGSTDTQYF
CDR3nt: TGCGCCAGCAGCTATAGCGGGGATGGTTCGACAGATACGCAGTATTTT

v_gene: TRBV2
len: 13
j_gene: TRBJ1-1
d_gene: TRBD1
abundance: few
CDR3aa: CASLTGANTEAFF
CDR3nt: TGTGCCAGTCTAACAGGGGCGAACACTGAAGCTTTCTTT

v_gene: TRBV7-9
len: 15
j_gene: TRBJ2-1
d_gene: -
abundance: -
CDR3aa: CASSSSGEAYNEQFF
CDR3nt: TGTGCCAGCAGCTCCAGCGGAGAAGCCTACAATGAGCAGTTCTTC

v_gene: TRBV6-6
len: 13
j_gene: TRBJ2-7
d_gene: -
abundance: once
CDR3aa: CASSPARPGEQYF
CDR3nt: TGTGCCAGCAGTCCGGCACGACCGGGGGAGCAGTACTTC

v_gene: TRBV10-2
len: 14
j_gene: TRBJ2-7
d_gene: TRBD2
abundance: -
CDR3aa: CASSQTSGSHEQYF
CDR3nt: TGCGCCAGCAGTCAGACTAGCGGGAGCCACGAGCAGTACTTC

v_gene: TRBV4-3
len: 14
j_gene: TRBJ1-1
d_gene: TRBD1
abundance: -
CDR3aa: CASSQDTGATEAFF
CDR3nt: TGCGCCAGCAGCCAAGATACAGGGGCAACTGAAGCTTTCTTT

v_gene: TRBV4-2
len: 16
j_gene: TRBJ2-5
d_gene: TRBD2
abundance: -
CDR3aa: CASSVGLAGVQETQYF
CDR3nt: TGTGCCAGCAGCGTGGGACTAGCGGGAGTTCAAGAGACCCAGTACTTC

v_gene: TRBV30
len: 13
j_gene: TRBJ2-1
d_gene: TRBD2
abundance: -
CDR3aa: CAWGLAGVGEQFF
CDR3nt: TGTGCCTGGGGACTAGCGGGAGTAGGAGAGCAGTTCTTC

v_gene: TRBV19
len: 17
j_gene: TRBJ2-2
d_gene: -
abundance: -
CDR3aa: CASSIGPLSLGTGELFF
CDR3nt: TGTGCCAGTAGTATAGGCCCACTATCGCTGGGCACCGGGGAGCTGTTTTTT

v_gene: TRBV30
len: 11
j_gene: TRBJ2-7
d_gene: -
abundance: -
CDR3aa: CAWSVLGLSIF
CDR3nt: TGTGCCTGGAGTGTACTTGGACTATCCATCTTC

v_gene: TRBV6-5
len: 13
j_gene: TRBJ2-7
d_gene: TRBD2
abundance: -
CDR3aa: CASSSRTSGQQYF
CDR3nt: TGTGCCAGCAGTTCCCGGACTAGCGGACAGCAGTACTTC